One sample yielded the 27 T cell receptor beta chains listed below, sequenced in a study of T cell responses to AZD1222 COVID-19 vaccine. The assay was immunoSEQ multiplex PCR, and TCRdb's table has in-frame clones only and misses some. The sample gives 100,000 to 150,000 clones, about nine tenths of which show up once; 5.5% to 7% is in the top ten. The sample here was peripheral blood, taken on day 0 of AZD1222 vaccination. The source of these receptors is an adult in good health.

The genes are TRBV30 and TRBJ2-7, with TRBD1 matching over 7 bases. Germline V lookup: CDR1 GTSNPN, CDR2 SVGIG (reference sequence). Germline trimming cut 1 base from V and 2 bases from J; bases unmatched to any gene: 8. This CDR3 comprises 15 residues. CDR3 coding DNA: TGTGCCTGGAGTGAGGGGACAGCCGTAACCTACGAGCAGTACTTC. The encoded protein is CAWSEGTAVTYEQYF.

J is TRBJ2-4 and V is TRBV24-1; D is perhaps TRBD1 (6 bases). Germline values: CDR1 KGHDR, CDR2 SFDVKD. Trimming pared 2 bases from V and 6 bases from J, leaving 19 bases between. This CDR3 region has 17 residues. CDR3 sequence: CATSDYRDKGGRNIQYF. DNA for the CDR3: TGTGCCACCAGTGATTACCGGGACAAGGGTGGTAGAAACATTCAGTACTTC.

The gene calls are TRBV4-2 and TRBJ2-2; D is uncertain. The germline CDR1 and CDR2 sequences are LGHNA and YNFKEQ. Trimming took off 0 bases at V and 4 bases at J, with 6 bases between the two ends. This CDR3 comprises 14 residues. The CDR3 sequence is CASSQDPGTGELFF. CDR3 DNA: TGTGCCAGCAGCCAAGACCCCGGCACCGGGGAGCTGTTTTTT.

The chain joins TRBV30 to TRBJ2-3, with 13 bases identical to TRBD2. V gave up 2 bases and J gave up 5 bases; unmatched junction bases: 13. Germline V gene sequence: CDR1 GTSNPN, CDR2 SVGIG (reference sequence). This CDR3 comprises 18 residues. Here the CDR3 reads CAWSKGVTSGGAGDTQYF. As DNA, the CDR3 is TGTGCCTGGAGTAAGGGCGTCACTAGCGGGGGGGCCGGAGATACGCAGTATTTT.

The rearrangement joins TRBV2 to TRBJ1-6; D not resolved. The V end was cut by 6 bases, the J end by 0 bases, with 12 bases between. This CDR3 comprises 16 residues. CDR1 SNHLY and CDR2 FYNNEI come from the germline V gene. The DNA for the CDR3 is TGTGCCAGCAGCGCACTCCAGAGCTCCTATAATTCACCCCTCCACTTT. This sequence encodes CASSALQSSYNSPLHF. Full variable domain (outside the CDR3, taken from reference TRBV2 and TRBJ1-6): EPEVTQTPSHQVTQMGQEVILRCVPISNHLYFYWYRQILGQKVEFLVSFYNNEISEKSEIFDDQFSVERPDGSNFTLKIRSTKLEDSAMYFCASSALQSSYNSPLHFGNGTRLTVT.

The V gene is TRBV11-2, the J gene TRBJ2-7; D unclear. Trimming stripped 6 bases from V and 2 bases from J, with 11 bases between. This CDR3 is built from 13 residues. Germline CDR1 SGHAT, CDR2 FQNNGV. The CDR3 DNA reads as TGTGCCAGCAGTTATACGAGCCCCTACGAGCAGTACTTC. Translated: CASSYTSPYEQYF.

Written as DNA, the CDR3 is TGTGCCAGTAGGAGGAGTCAGGGAGGCAATCAGCCCCAGCATTTT. Its protein product is CASRRSQGGNQPQHF. The chain uses TRBV19 and TRBJ1-5; tentatively, D is TRBD1 (5 bases). The V and J ends lost 6 bases and 2 bases respectively, with 14 bases between them. CDR1 LNHDA and CDR2 SQIVND come from the germline V gene (reference sequence). The CDR3 has 15 residues. Variable domain in full (rest from reference TRBV19 and TRBJ1-5): DGGITQSPKYLFRKEGQNVTLSCEQNLNHDAMYWYRQDPGQGLRLIYYSQIVNDFQKGDIAEGYSVSREKKESFPLTVTSAQKNPTAFYLCASRRSQGGNQPQHFGDGTRLSIL.

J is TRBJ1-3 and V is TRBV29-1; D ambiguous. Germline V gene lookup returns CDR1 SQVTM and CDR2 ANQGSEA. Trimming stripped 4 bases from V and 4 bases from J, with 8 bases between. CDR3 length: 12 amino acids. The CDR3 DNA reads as TGCAGCGTTGGGGGTGGAGGAAACACCATATATTTT. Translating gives CSVGGGGNTIYF. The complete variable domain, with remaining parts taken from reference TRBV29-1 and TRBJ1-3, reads SAVISQKPSRDICQRGTSLTIQCQVDSQVTMMFWYRQQPGQSLTLIATANQGSEATYESGFVIDKFPISRPNLTFSTLTVSNMSPEDSSIYLCSVGGGGNTIYFGEGSWLTVV.

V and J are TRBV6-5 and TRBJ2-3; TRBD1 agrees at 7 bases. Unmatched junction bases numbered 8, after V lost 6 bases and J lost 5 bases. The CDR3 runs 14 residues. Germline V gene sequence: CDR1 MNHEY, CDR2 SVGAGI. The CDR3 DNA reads TGTGCCAGCAGCCCGGACAGGAATAGAGATACGCAGTATTTT. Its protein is CASSPDRNRDTQYF.

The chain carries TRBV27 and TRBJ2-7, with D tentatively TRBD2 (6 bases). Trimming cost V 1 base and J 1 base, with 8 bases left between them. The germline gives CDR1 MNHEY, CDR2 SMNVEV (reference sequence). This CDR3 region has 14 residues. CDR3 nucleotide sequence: TGTGCCAGCAGTTTATGGGGGACTTCCTACGAGCAGTACTTC. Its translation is CASSLWGTSYEQYF.

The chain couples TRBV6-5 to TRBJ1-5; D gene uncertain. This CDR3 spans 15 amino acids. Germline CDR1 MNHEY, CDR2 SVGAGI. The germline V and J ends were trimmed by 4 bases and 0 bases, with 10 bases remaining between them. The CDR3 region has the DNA TGTGCCAGCAGTTCAGAACCTTATAGCAATCAGCCCCAGCATTTT. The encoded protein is CASSSEPYSNQPQHF.

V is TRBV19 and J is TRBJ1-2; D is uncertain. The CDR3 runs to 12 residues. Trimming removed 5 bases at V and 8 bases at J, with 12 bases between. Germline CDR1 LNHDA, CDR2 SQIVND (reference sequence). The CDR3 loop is CASSDLPVGYTF. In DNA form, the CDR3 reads TGTGCCAGTAGTGATCTCCCAGTCGGCTACACCTTC. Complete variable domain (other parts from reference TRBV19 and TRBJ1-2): DGGITQSPKYLFRKEGQNVTLSCEQNLNHDAMYWYRQDPGQGLRLIYYSQIVNDFQKGDIAEGYSVSREKKESFPLTVTSAQKNPTAFYLCASSDLPVGYTFGSGTRLTVV.

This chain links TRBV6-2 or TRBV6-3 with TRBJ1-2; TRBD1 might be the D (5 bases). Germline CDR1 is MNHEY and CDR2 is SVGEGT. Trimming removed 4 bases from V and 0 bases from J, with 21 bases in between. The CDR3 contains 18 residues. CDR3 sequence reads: CASSWGAGTDGANYGYTF. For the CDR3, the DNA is TGTGCCAGCAGTTGGGGAGCCGGGACGGACGGAGCTAACTATGGCTACACCTTC.

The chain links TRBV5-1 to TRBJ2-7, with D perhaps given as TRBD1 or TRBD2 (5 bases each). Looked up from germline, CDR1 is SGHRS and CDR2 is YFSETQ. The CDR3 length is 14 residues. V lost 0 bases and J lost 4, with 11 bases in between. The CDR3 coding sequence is TGCGCCAGCAGCTTGGGGCAGGGACCTTACGAGCAGTACTTC. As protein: CASSLGQGPYEQYF. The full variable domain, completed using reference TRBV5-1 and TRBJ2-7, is KAGVTQTPRYLIKTRGQQVTLSCSPISGHRSVSWYQQTPGQGLQFLFEYFSETQRNKGNFPGRFSGRQFSNSRSEMNVSTLELGDSALYLCASSLGQGPYEQYFGPGTRLTVT.

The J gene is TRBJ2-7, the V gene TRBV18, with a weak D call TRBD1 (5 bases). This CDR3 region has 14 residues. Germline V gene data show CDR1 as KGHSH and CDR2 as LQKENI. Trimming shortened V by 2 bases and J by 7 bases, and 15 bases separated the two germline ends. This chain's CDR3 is CASSPSTGHGEQYF. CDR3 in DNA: TGTGCCAGCTCACCAAGTACAGGACACGGGGAGCAGTACTTC. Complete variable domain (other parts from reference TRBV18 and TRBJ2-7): NAGVMQNPRHLVRRRGQEARLRCSPMKGHSHVYWYRQLPEEGLKFMVYLQKENIIDESGMPKERFSAEFPKEGPSILRIQQVVRGDSAAYFCASSPSTGHGEQYFGPGTRLTVT.

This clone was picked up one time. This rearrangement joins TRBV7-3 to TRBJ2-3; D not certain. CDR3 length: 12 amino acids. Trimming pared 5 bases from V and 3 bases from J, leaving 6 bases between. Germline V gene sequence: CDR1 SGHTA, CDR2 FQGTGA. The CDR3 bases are TGTGCCAGCAGCCCCGGGACAGATACGCAGTATTTT. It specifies CASSPGTDTQYF.

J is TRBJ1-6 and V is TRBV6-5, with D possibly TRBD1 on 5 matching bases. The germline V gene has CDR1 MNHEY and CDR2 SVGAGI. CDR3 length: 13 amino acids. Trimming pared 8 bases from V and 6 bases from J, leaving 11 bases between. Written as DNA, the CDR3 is TGTGCCAGCCATCGGGGGTTTAATTCACCCCTCCACTTT. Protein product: CASHRGFNSPLHF.

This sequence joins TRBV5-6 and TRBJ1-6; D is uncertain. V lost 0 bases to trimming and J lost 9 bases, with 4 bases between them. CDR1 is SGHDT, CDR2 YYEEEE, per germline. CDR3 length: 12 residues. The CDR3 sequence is CASSLGPSPLHF. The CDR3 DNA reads TGTGCCAGCAGCTTGGGACCTTCACCCCTCCACTTT. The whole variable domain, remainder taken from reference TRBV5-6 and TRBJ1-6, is DAGVTQSPTHLIKTRGQQVTLRCSPKSGHDTVSWYQQALGQGPQFIFQYYEEEERQRGNFPDRFSGHQFPNYSSELNVNALLLGDSALYLCASSLGPSPLHFGNGTRLTVT.

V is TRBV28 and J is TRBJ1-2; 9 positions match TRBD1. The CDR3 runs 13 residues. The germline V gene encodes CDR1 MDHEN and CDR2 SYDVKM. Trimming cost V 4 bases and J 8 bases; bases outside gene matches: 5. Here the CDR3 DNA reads TGTGCCAGCAGTTGGGGACAGGGCTTAGGCTACACCTTC. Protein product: CASSWGQGLGYTF.

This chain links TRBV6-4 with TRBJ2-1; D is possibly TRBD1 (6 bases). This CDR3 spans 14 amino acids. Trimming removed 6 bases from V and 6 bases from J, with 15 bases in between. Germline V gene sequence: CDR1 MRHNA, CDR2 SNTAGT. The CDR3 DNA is TGTGCCAGCAGCGAGACAGGCTTTGTCAATGAGCAGTTCTTC. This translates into CASSETGFVNEQFF.

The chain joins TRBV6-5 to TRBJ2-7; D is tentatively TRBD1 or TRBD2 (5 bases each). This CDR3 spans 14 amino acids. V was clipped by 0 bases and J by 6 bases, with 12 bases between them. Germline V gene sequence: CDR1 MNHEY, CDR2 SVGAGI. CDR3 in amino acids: CASSYSGPLAEQYF. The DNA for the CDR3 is TGTGCCAGCAGTTACTCGGGGCCCCTAGCCGAGCAGTACTTC.

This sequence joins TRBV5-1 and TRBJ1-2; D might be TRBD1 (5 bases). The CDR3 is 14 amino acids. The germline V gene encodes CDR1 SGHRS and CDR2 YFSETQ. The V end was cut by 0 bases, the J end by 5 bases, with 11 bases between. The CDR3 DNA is TGCGCCAGCAGCTTGGGGGACGGTGGGTATGGCTACACCTTC. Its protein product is CASSLGDGGYGYTF.

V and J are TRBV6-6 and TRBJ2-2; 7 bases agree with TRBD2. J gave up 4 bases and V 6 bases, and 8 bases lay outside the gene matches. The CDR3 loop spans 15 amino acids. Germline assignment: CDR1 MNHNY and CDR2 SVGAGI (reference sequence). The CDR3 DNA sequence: TGTGCCAGCAGCCTCTACACGGGGGGCACCGGGGAGCTGTTTTTT. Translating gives CASSLYTGGTGELFF.

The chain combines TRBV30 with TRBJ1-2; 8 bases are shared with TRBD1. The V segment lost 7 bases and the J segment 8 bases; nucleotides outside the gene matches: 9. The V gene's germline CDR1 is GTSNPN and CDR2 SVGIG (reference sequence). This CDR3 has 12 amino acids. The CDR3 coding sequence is TGTGCCTCATCGACAGGGGCCCTCGGCTACACCTTC. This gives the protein CASSTGALGYTF.

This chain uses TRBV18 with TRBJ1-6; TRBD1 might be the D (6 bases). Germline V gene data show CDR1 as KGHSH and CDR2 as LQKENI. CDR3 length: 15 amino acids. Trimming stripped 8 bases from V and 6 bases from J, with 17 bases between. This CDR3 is CASTSTGSPNSPLHF. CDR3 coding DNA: TGTGCCAGCACATCGACAGGCTCCCCTAATTCACCCCTCCACTTT.

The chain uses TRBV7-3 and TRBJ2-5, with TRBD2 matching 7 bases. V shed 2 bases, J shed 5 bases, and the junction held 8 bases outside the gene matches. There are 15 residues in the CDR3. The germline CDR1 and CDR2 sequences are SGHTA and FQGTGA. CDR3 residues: CASSLDSRGGETQYF. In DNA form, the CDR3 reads TGTGCCAGCAGCTTAGATTCCCGGGGAGGGGAGACCCAGTACTTC.

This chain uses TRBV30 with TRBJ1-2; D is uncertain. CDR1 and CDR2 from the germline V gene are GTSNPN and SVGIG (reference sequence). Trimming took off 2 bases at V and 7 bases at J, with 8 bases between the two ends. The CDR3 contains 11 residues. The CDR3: CAWSPLRGYTF. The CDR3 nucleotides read TGTGCCTGGAGTCCCCTTCGTGGCTACACCTTC. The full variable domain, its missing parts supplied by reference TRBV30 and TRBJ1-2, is SQTIHQWPATLVQPVGSPLSLECTVEGTSNPNLYWYRQAAGRGLQLLFYSVGIGQISSEVPQNLSASRPQDRQFILSSKKLLLSDSGFYLCAWSPLRGYTFGSGTRLTVV.